One sample yielded the 9 T cell receptor beta chains listed below, sequenced in a study of Ad26.COV2.S vaccination and SARS-CoV-2 variants. Data came from immunoSEQ multiplex PCR; TCRdb stores just in-frame clones and leaves some out. The table lists about 350,000 clones, roughly 94% of them singletons, with 3.9% in the top ten. Source: peripheral blood, taken after recovery from COVID-19. The source of these receptors is a human donor who had recovered from COVID-19.

This clone was seen more than once but under ten times. This chain joins TRBV20-1 and TRBJ2-7, with D possibly being TRBD2 (7 bases). V lost 3 bases to trimming and J lost 5 bases, with 17 bases between them. The V gene's germline CDR1 is DFQATT and CDR2 SNEGSKA (reference sequence). This CDR3 is built from 14 residues. In DNA form, the CDR3 reads TGCAGTGCTAGTGTCGGGGGGACAAGCCACGAGCAGTACTTC. It specifies CSASVGGTSHEQYF.

V is TRBV12-3 or TRBV12-4 and J is TRBJ1-5; D unresolved. The ends were cut back, 6 bases at V and 7 bases at J, with 13 bases in the middle. CDR3 length equals 13 residues. CDR3 in amino acids: CASRRTGRQPQHF. For the CDR3, the DNA is TGTGCCAGCAGGCGGACTGGGAGGCAGCCCCAGCATTTT.

The gene calls are TRBV9 and TRBJ2-2; TRBD1 matches at 9 bases. Trimming removed 4 bases from V and 4 bases from J; junction bases left unmatched: 8. The CDR3 runs to 16 residues. Germline V lookup: CDR1 SGDLS, CDR2 YYNGEE. The CDR3 spells CASSLSGQGGTGELFF. Here the CDR3 DNA reads TGTGCCAGCAGCCTGTCGGGACAGGGTGGCACCGGGGAGCTGTTTTTT.

The V and J genes are TRBV5-4 and TRBJ1-4; TRBD1 might be the D (5 bases). V dropped 2 bases and J dropped 0 bases, with 17 bases sitting between them. CDR1 and CDR2 from the germline V gene are SGHNT and YYREEE (reference sequence). CDR3 length equals 18 residues. The CDR3 nucleotides are TGTGCCAGCAGCTTATTCGTTGGGGGAATCGCAACTAATGAAAAACTGTTTTTT. It codes for CASSLFVGGIATNEKLFF. Supplemented by reference TRBV5-4 and TRBJ1-4, the full variable domain reads ETGVTQSPTHLIKTRGQQVTLRCSSQSGHNTVSWYQQALGQGPQFIFQYYREEENGRGNFPPRFSGLQFPNYSSELNVNALELDDSALYLCASSLFVGGIATNEKLFFGSGTQLSVL.

V and J are TRBV19 and TRBJ2-2, with a weak D call TRBD2 (5 bases). The germline gives CDR1 LNHDA, CDR2 SQIVND (reference sequence). Trimming removed 2 bases at V and 3 bases at J, with 10 bases between. The CDR3 extends over 15 amino acids. CDR3 DNA sequence: TGTGCCAGTAGTATACAGGTGGAGGACACCGGGGAGCTGTTTTTT. Its translation is CASSIQVEDTGELFF.

On this clone itself: This specimen includes other DNA sequences encoding the same CDR3. CDR3 sequence reads: CASSLVVNTEAFF. CDR3 coding DNA: TGTGCCAGCAGCTTAGTTGTAAACACTGAAGCTTTCTTT. The V and J genes are TRBV7-9 and TRBJ1-1; D gene unclear. The CDR3 runs to 13 residues. V lost 1 base and J 2 bases, leaving 5 bases between the germline ends. The germline V gene has CDR1 SEHNR and CDR2 FQNEAQ (reference sequence).

The chain couples TRBV6-1 to TRBJ1-1; the D gene is possibly TRBD1 (5 bases). From germline, CDR1 is MNHNS and CDR2 SASEGT. The V and J ends lost 0 bases and 1 base respectively, with 9 bases between them. The CDR3 is 15 residues long. In DNA, the CDR3 is TGTGCCAGCAGTGAAGCATACAGGAGGAACACTGAAGCTTTCTTT. It yields the protein CASSEAYRRNTEAFF.

The J gene is TRBJ1-1, the V gene TRBV27, with 8 bases lining up with TRBD1. The CDR3 has 16 residues. The V and J ends lost 4 bases and 11 bases, in that order; junction bases with no gene match: 18. CDR1 MNHEY and CDR2 SMNVEV come from the germline V gene (reference sequence). The CDR3 DNA reads as TGTGCCAGCAGTTCCGCCCACAGGGGGTGGGCTTACGAGGCTTTCTTT. Amino acids: CASSSAHRGWAYEAFF.

This clone was recorded only once. Other nucleotide sequences in the sample specify the same CDR3. The rearrangement uses TRBV7-2 and TRBJ2-1, with no clear D. In germline, CDR1 is SGHTA, CDR2 FQGNSA. The CDR3 length is 12 residues. Trimming stripped 1 base from V and 9 bases from J, with 7 bases between. CDR3 bases: TGTGCCAGCAGCTTAGGGGGATTTGAGCAGTTCTTC. Translating it yields CASSLGGFEQFF.